The 6 T cell receptor beta chains below were found in one sample sequenced in a study of CD8 T cells in Susac syndrome. An amount of RNA that ranged from roughly 0.5 to 1 ug was reverse transcribed with random hexamers. TCRdb processed the immunoSEQ multiplex PCR reads anew with MiXCR; each CDR3 protein has one entry. The sample holds more than 110,000 distinct CDR3 sequences, about 95% seen once. Sequenced: CD4+ T cells from PBMCs. These receptors were taken from a human donor with Susac syndrome.

V gene TRBV30 combines with J gene TRBJ2-2; D unresolved. Germline V gene sequence: CDR1 GTSNPN, CDR2 SVGIG (reference sequence). The germline V and J ends were trimmed by 0 bases and 2 bases, with 7 bases remaining between them. The CDR3 spans 14 residues. This chain's CDR3 is CAWSVRYNTGELFF. CDR3 sequence (DNA): TGTGCCTGGAGTGTACGGTACAACACCGGGGAGCTGTTTTTT.

This chain uses TRBV15 with TRBJ1-4, with TRBD1 as a possible D gene (5 bases). The CDR3 consists of 14 residues. Germline-derived CDR1 and CDR2 are LNHNV and YYDKDF (reference sequence). V was shortened by 3 bases and J by 8 bases, with 13 bases between the two germline ends. The CDR3, as DNA: TGTGCCACCAGCAGGGAACCTTGGGGCGAAAAACTGTTTTTT. Translation gives CATSREPWGEKLFF.

This clonotype was detected a few times. The CDR3 nucleotides are TGCAGCGTTGAGAGGGGGAACACTGAAGCTTTCTTT. It specifies CSVERGNTEAFF. The V and J genes are TRBV29-1 and TRBJ1-1, with a possible D match to TRBD1 (5 bases). The germline gives CDR1 SQVTM, CDR2 ANQGSEA. This CDR3 spans 12 amino acids. Deletions cut 3 bases from V and 1 base from J, with 6 bases between.

V is TRBV20-1 and J is TRBJ1-5, with D unresolved. Germline CDR1 and CDR2: DFQATT and SNEGSKA (reference sequence). V was cut by 0 bases and J by 4 bases, with 10 bases left in between. The CDR3 is made up of 14 amino acids. The CDR3 DNA reads TGCAGTGCTAGAGATCGGCATCGAAATCAGCCCCAGCATTTT. Residues: CSARDRHRNQPQHF.

The count of this clonotype is one. The rearrangement joins TRBV20-1 to TRBJ2-2, with D unclear. Germline V gene sequence: CDR1 DFQATT, CDR2 SNEGSKA (reference sequence). The CDR3 length is 14 residues. V lost 3 bases, J lost 3 bases, and 11 bases lay in between. CDR3 nucleotide sequence: TGCAGTGCTAGGTTATGGGCAGACACCGGGGAGCTGTTTTTT. This translates into CSARLWADTGELFF.

CDR3 in amino acids: CASSQVGQETQYF. CDR3 DNA sequence: TGTGCCAGCAGCCAAGTAGGTCAAGAGACCCAGTACTTC. V is TRBV14 and J is TRBJ2-5; unclear D gene. The CDR3 covers 13 residues. Germline values: CDR1 SGHDN, CDR2 FVKESK. Trimming removed 1 base at V and 2 bases at J, with 5 bases between.